A selection of T cell receptor beta chains follows, all from one sample in a study of cytomegalovirus exposure and HLA in healthy donors. The table came from immunoSEQ multiplex PCR; TCRdb's copy has only in-frame clones and leaves some out. The sample consists of 130,000 to 150,000 clones, 70% to 85% of them appearing once. Sample: PBMCs. These receptors were taken from a woman aged 55-75 years in good health and CMV-seropositive. Both conserved end residues are part of each CDR3. D genes are given only for firm matches. Rows may omit the clone size; those that give it use once, few, many or a size class.

>TRBV2|TRBJ2-1|NA|TRBD1
CASSRGQGPYNEQFF
TGTGCCAGCAGTCGTGGACAGGGACCATACAATGAGCAGTTCTTC
>TRBV28|TRBJ2-7|NA|TRBD1
CASLSPGQGNREQYF
TGTGCCAGCCTGAGTCCGGGACAGGGGAATCGAGAGCAGTACTTC
>TRBV28|TRBJ1-2|NA|TRBD1
CASNSQGRHYGYTF
TGTGCCAGCAACTCACAGGGGCGCCACTATGGCTACACCTTC
>TRBV4-3|TRBJ2-7|NA|TRBD1
CASSQGVGTGSSYEQYF
TGCGCCAGCAGCCAAGGGGTAGGGACAGGATCTAGCTACGAGCAGTACTTC
>TRBV5-4|TRBJ2-5|NA|TRBD2
CASSLRTSGTETQYF
TGTGCCAGCAGCTTAAGGACTAGCGGTACCGAGACCCAGTACTTC
>TRBV2|TRBJ2-5|NA|TRBD2
CASSGTSGISETQYF
TGTGCCAGCTCGGGGACTAGCGGGATCTCGGAGACCCAGTACTTC
>TRBV28|TRBJ2-3|NA|TRBD1
CASNLGGTGARVTDTQYF
TGTGCCAGCAACTTGGGGGGGACAGGGGCCCGGGTCACAGATACGCAGTATTTT
>TRBV28|TRBJ1-3|NA|TRBD1
CASRPGGSGNTIYF
TGTGCCAGCAGACCAGGGGGCTCTGGAAACACCATATATTTT
>TRBV5-1|TRBJ2-2|NA|TRBD1
CASSFGQGPGELFF
TGCGCCAGCAGCTTCGGACAGGGCCCCGGGGAGCTGTTTTTT
>TRBV18|TRBJ2-3|NA|NA
CASSPGGMNTDTQYF
TGTGCCAGCTCACCAGGGGGGATGAACACAGATACGCAGTATTTT
>TRBV5-4|TRBJ2-7|NA|TRBD1
CASSLTRDRFYEQYF
TGTGCCAGCAGCCTAACCCGGGACAGGTTTTACGAGCAGTACTTC
>TRBV7-2|TRBJ2-5|few|NA
CASSLRTAEETQYF
TGTGCCAGCAGCCTCCGGACAGCCGAAGAGACCCAGTACTTC
>TRBV7-9|TRBJ1-5|NA|NA
CASSLWGEWGDQPQHF
TGTGCCAGCAGCTTATGGGGAGAGTGGGGGGATCAGCCCCAGCATTTT
>TRBV19|TRBJ2-7|NA|TRBD2
CASSLGLAGGEQYF
TGTGCCAGTAGCCTGGGACTAGCGGGTGGTGAGCAGTACTTC
>TRBV28|TRBJ2-7|once|TRBD1
CASSLTGDEQYF
TGTGCCAGCAGTTTAACAGGGGACGAGCAGTACTTC
>TRBV2|TRBJ2-3|few|NA
CASTLGADTDTQYF
TGTGCCAGCACCTTAGGGGCCGACACAGATACGCAGTATTTT
>TRBV4-1|TRBJ1-4|NA|NA
CASSLKGDEKLFF
TGCGCCAGCAGCCTTAAGGGGGATGAAAAACTGTTTTTT